These 24 T cell receptor beta chains were all obtained from the same sample, sequenced in a study of blood T cell repertoires in COVID-19 (dated by TCRdb to the early 2020s). To prepare the library, the immunoSEQ multiplex PCR assay was applied. In TCRdb, the immuneACCESS table is reduced to in-frame sequences with V and J assigned. These tables do not hold every clone; where another copy was compared, an unresolved V gene accounts for under half, and the others remain unexplained. This sample gives some 180,000 clones in total; approximately 80% of them show up just once. The biggest ten clones account for approximately 15% of the sample. Source material: PBMCs or T cells enriched from blood (not recorded which). The receptors shown here come from a man in his 60s who had been exposed to COVID-19.

The CDR3 bases are TGTGCCAGCAGTGAAATGGCGGGAGGGGTAAATGAGCAGTTCTTC. Translated, it gives CASSEMAGGVNEQFF. V and J are TRBV25-1 and TRBJ2-1; 9 bases align to TRBD2. Germline values: CDR1 MGHDK, CDR2 SYGVNS. V shed 2 bases, J shed 7 bases, and the junction held 6 bases outside the gene matches. This CDR3 has 15 residues.

The gene calls are TRBV29-1 and TRBJ2-2; 8 bases agree with TRBD1. CDR1 SQVTM and CDR2 ANQGSEA come from the germline V gene. V lost 4 bases and J lost 0; bases outside the gene matches: 1. This CDR3 is 14 amino acids long. CDR3 DNA sequence: TGCAGCGTTGGACAGGGGACGAACACCGGGGAGCTGTTTTTT. Translating it yields CSVGQGTNTGELFF.

This chain connects TRBV27 to TRBJ2-7; 7 nucleotides agree with TRBD2. CDR1 MNHEY and CDR2 SMNVEV come from the germline V gene (reference sequence). The CDR3 extends over 14 amino acids. Unmatched junction bases numbered 7, after V lost 7 bases and J lost 1 base. The CDR3 protein is CASIPMGGSYEQYF. DNA for the CDR3: TGTGCCAGCATACCTATGGGGGGGTCCTACGAGCAGTACTTC.

The chain carries TRBV6-5 and TRBJ2-2, with 10 bases that match TRBD2. Germline-derived CDR1 and CDR2 are MNHEY and SVGAGI. The V segment lost 11 bases and the J segment 4 bases; nucleotides outside the gene matches: 4. The CDR3 sequence is 13 residues long. CDR3 in DNA: TGTGCCGCTAGCGGGAGAGGCACCGGGGAGCTGTTTTTT. It is translated as CAASGRGTGELFF.

V and J are TRBV10-3 and TRBJ2-1; 8 bases are shared with TRBD1. This CDR3 comprises 14 residues. J was trimmed by 2 bases and V by 6 bases; bases with no gene match: 3. The V gene's germline CDR1 is ENHRY and CDR2 SYGVKD. The CDR3 DNA is TGTGCCATCAGCGGACAGGGAGCCTACAATGAGCAGTTCTTC. It translates to CAISGQGAYNEQFF.

The chain uses TRBV2 and TRBJ2-3; TRBD2 matches 8 bases. Looked up from germline, CDR1 is SNHLY and CDR2 is FYNNEI. V trimming: 1 base; J trimming: 1 base; junction bases outside the gene matches: 4. CDR3 size: 16 residues. In DNA form, the CDR3 reads TGTGCCAGCAGTGAAGATAGCGGGATAGGCACAGATACGCAGTATTTT. Amino acids: CASSEDSGIGTDTQYF.

CDR3 region: CASSRDIDEPLHF. CDR3 nucleotides: TGCGCCAGCAGCCGGGACATTGATGAACCCCTCCACTTT. The genes are TRBV5-1 and TRBJ1-6, with D perhaps TRBD1 (6 bases). The CDR3 spans 13 residues. Germline assignment: CDR1 SGHRS and CDR2 YFSETQ. The V gene lost 4 bases and the J gene lost 12 bases, with 14 bases spanning the gap.

This clone appeared a single time. The chain combines TRBV14 with TRBJ2-2, with 7 bases lining up with TRBD1. This CDR3 is built from 22 residues. V lost 2 bases, J lost 6 bases, and 27 bases stayed unmatched. Germline loops: CDR1 SGHDN, CDR2 FVKESK. The CDR3 DNA is TGTGCCAGCAGCCAACCTGGTCCAGGACAGGCTCAAGCTTTACGTAGTTCCGGGGAGCTGTTTTTT. Translation gives CASSQPGPGQAQALRSSGELFF.

The chain carries TRBV27 and TRBJ1-2; the match to TRBD1 covers 11 bases. Germline V gene data show CDR1 as MNHEY and CDR2 as SMNVEV (reference sequence). The CDR3 spans 13 residues. Trimming took 8 bases from V and 6 from J; bases not matched to a gene: 5. Written as DNA, the CDR3 is TGTGCCAGCGGAAGGACAGGGGGCAATGGCTACACCTTC. It codes for CASGRTGGNGYTF.

The V gene is TRBV5-1, the J gene TRBJ1-1; 8 nucleotides line up with TRBD1. V lost 4 bases, J lost 4 bases, and 6 bases stayed unmatched. The CDR3 is 14 amino acids. Per the germline V gene, CDR1 is SGHRS and CDR2 is YFSETQ. CDR3: CASSVLTGATEAFF. The CDR3 nucleotides are TGCGCCAGCAGCGTTCTGACAGGGGCCACTGAAGCTTTCTTT.

This clone was seen only once. The chain couples TRBV27 to TRBJ2-5, with TRBD2 identical over 9 bases. V lost 6 bases to trimming and J lost 5 bases; unmatched junction nucleotides: 7. This CDR3 spans 14 amino acids. Germline V lookup: CDR1 MNHEY, CDR2 SMNVEV (reference sequence). CDR3 region: CASSLAGRVETQYF. The CDR3 DNA reads as TGTGCCAGCAGCCTAGCGGGGAGAGTGGAGACCCAGTACTTC.

The chain couples TRBV7-2 to TRBJ1-1, with D perhaps TRBD1 (6 bases). CDR1 is SGHTA and CDR2 is FQGNSA in the germline V gene. V gave up 5 bases and J gave up 2 bases, with 15 bases separating them. CDR3 length: 15 residues. The CDR3 loop is CASSPQGIINTEAFF. CDR3 sequence (DNA): TGTGCCAGCAGCCCCCAGGGGATTATTAACACTGAAGCTTTCTTT.

A word on this clone: One end of the junction varies from germline; a read error may be responsible. This CDR3 is also generated by other DNA sequences in the sample. The chain is built from TRBV28 and TRBJ2-7, with TRBD1 matching over 7 bases. Looked up from germline, CDR1 is MDHEN and CDR2 is SYDVKM. There are 14 residues in the CDR3. The CDR3 here is CASRRTGSSYEQYF. Here the CDR3 DNA reads TGTGCCAGCAGGAGGACAGGCAGCTCCTACGAGCAATACTTC.

This clone has just a few counts. The V and J genes are TRBV4-3 and TRBJ2-1; weak D call: TRBD2 (6 bases). Looked up from germline, CDR1 is LGHNA and CDR2 is YSLEER. Trimming pared 0 bases from V and 5 bases from J, leaving 14 bases between. The CDR3 is 16 amino acids. The CDR3 loop reads CASSQDSTGGNNEQFF. CDR3 nucleotide sequence: TGCGCCAGCAGCCAAGACTCCACGGGCGGGAACAATGAGCAGTTCTTC.

The V call is TRBV10-3, the J call TRBJ2-1; weak D call: TRBD2 (8 bases). CDR3 length: 16 amino acids. V was trimmed by 2 bases and J by 7 bases, leaving 18 bases between them. Germline V gene sequence: CDR1 ENHRY, CDR2 SYGVKD. The chain's CDR3 is CAISEPGQSGSNEQFF. CDR3 coding DNA: TGTGCCATCAGTGAGCCGGGACAGAGCGGGAGTAATGAGCAGTTCTTC.

The chain combines TRBV3-1 (or the pseudogene TRBV3-2) with TRBJ1-2; TRBD1 agrees at 8 bases. CDR1 and CDR2 from the germline V gene are LGHDT and YNNKEL (reference sequence). V was pared by 1 base and J by 0 bases, with 7 bases of the junction left unmatched. The length of the CDR3 is 17 residues. CDR3 loop: CASSQGGTGTANYGYTF. CDR3 DNA sequence: TGTGCCAGCAGCCAAGGAGGGACAGGAACAGCTAACTATGGCTACACCTTC.

The chain joins TRBV11-2 to TRBJ1-1; TRBD1 is a possible D gene (5 bases). V was shortened by 2 bases and J by 6 bases, with 10 bases between the two germline ends. CDR1 is SGHAT and CDR2 is FQNNGV in the germline V gene. The CDR3 covers 13 residues. CDR3 region: CASSLSLGAEAFF. The CDR3 DNA sequence: TGTGCCAGCAGCTTAAGCCTAGGGGCTGAAGCTTTCTTT.

This rearrangement joins TRBV28 to TRBJ2-2; tentative D call: TRBD1 (6 bases). V was shortened by 5 bases and J by 0 bases, with 13 bases between the two germline ends. The CDR3 is made up of 16 amino acids. The germline CDR1 and CDR2 sequences are MDHEN and SYDVKM. CDR3: CASSLWTAPNTGELFF. The DNA of the CDR3 is TGTGCCAGCAGTCTGTGGACAGCACCGAACACCGGGGAGCTGTTTTTT.

The V gene is TRBV10-3, the J gene TRBJ2-7; 9 bases map to TRBD1. The V and J ends lost 11 bases and 5 bases, in that order; junction bases with no gene match: 10. CDR3 length: 13 residues. Germline CDR1 reads ENHRY; CDR2 reads SYGVKD. CDR3 nucleotides: TGTGCCTACTCCGGGACAGGGACTCACGAGCAGTACTTC. It encodes CAYSGTGTHEQYF.

The chain carries TRBV30 and TRBJ1-1; tentative D call: TRBD1 (5 bases). CDR1 and CDR2 (germline): GTSNPN, SVGIG (reference sequence). V was clipped by 0 bases and J by 8 bases, with 13 bases between them. This CDR3 is built from 13 residues. This CDR3 is CAWSVGGTAEAFF. Here the CDR3 DNA reads TGTGCCTGGAGTGTAGGAGGGACGGCCGAAGCTTTCTTT. The full variable domain, rest sourced from reference TRBV30 and TRBJ1-1, is SQTIHQWPATLVQPVGSPLSLECTVEGTSNPNLYWYRQAAGRGLQLLFYSVGIGQISSEVPQNLSASRPQDRQFILSSKKLLLSDSGFYLCAWSVGGTAEAFFGQGTRLTVV.

The chain couples TRBV6-1 to TRBJ1-1; 9 nucleotides match TRBD1. CDR3 length equals 18 residues. Looked up from germline, CDR1 is MNHNS and CDR2 is SASEGT. V dropped 1 base and J dropped 1; count of bases not matched to a gene: 10. CDR3 DNA: TGTGCCAGCAGTGAAGTATCCACAGGGGGCGCGGCGAACACTGAAGCTTTCTTT. Protein: CASSEVSTGGAANTEAFF.

The chain is built from TRBV5-4 and TRBJ1-3; 8 bases are shared with TRBD1. CDR1 SGHNT and CDR2 YYREEE come from the germline V gene (reference sequence). The CDR3 consists of 15 residues. J was trimmed by 2 bases and V by 5 bases; bases with no gene match: 6. In nucleotides, the CDR3 is TGTGCCAGCAGACCGGACAGGGTTACTGGAAACACCATATATTTT. Translation: CASRPDRVTGNTIYF.

The table lists this clone with a few counts. This chain links TRBV6-5 with TRBJ2-3; the D is unclear. Between the trimmed V and J ends, which lost 8 bases and 6 bases, there was a span of 12 bases. Germline V CDR1 and CDR2: MNHEY, SVGAGI. This CDR3 is built from 12 residues. This chain's CDR3 is CASARIGDTQYF. DNA of the CDR3: TGTGCCAGCGCCCGGATCGGGGATACGCAGTATTTT.

The V gene is TRBV4-1, the J gene TRBJ2-5, with TRBD1 as a possible D gene (5 bases). CDR1 is MGHRA and CDR2 is YSYEKL in the germline V gene. Trimming removed 4 bases from V and 0 bases from J, with 9 bases in between. The CDR3 loop spans 14 amino acids. CDR3 DNA: TGCGCCAGCAGCCCACCGACAGACCAAGAGACCCAGTACTTC. Its translation: CASSPPTDQETQYF.